This TCR beta chain was obtained from a study of T cells after yellow fever vaccination. Looking at the study overall: It was SMART-Seq v4 Ultra Low Input that prepared the fractions with low cell numbers. Findings and caveats of the study: The study re-detected most primary-vaccination clones after the booster (96% CD4, around 89% CD8). Peak timing came faster in the weaker secondary response, day 5 versus 15.

As to this clonotype: What it binds is not known.

In TCRdb, the 5' RACE reads were re-called with MiXCR into one record per CDR3 protein. The sample shows 550,000 or so distinct CDR3 sequences, roughly a fifth of them seen only once. The junction had 3 bases not matched to a gene; V was cut back by 5 bases and J by 2 bases. This CDR3 is 15 amino acids long. The material was PBMCs, obtained 15 days after the yellow fever booster vaccination. The chain recombines TRBV12-3 or TRBV12-4 with TRBJ2-1, with 10 positions matching TRBD1. This TCR was recovered from a man aged 25 to 45 who received the YFV17D yellow fever vaccine. As DNA, the CDR3 is TGTGCCAGCAGTCCCGGGACAGGGGCCTACAATGAGCAGTTCTTC. This encodes CASSPGTGAYNEQFF.